Listed below are T cell receptor beta chains from one sample, sequenced in a study of shared clonotypes between healthy human individuals. Assay: immunoSEQ multiplex PCR; the TCRdb copy retains only in-frame clones and omits some. This table holds some 2.1 million clones, just under 95% found once. Specimen: naive CD8+ T cells from PBMCs. The source of these receptors is a man in his late teens or twenties in good health. Some clones in this sample may be carry-over from other donors' samples. The CDR3 runs from the conserved cysteine through the conserved F or W. The order of the fields is CDR3 length, J gene, V gene, CDR3 protein.

>16|TRBJ2-3|TRBV7-6
CASSLVGGTSTDTQYF
>16|TRBJ2-1|TRBV19
CASNPGTSGAYNEQFF
>16|TRBJ1-2|TRBV10-3
CAISEGGRTNRYGYTF
>13|TRBJ2-7|TRBV4-1
CASSQVEGGEQYF
>15|TRBJ2-1|TRBV27
CASSFGREPYNEQFF
>15|TRBJ2-7|TRBV27
CASARTTLEFYEQYF
>10|TRBJ2-7|TRBV28
CANPQYEQYF
>12|TRBJ1-1|TRBV5-1
CASSGTGEEAFF
>15|TRBJ2-3|TRBV6-6
CASSSPTRGTDTQYF
>15|TRBJ2-7|TRBV11-2
CASSLGPDKTYEQYF
>18|TRBJ2-7|TRBV27
CASSPRLAGGRLGGEQYF
>12|TRBJ2-2|TRBV29-1
CSASANTGELFF
>14|TRBJ1-4|TRBV28
CASKPSAYNEKLFF
>16|TRBJ1-1|TRBV4-1
CASSQDEGNPFAEAFF
>14|TRBJ1-4|TRBV27
CASSLGRWNEKLFF
>17|TRBJ1-5|TRBV2
CASSEDHIVVRNQPQHF
>17|TRBJ2-3|TRBV7-7
CASSPSSSGGFTDTQYF
>17|TRBJ1-2|TRBV11-2
CASSPPLGLRANYGYTF
>11|TRBJ1-5|TRBV28
CASSLGQPQHF
>18|TRBJ2-1|TRBV9
CASSVGQRAGGPYNEQFF
>15|TRBJ2-5|TRBV6-1
CASSETSGRKETQYF
>10|TRBJ2-7|TRBV10-1
CASSVREQYF
>15|TRBJ2-2|TRBV18
CASSTDRGITGELFF
>16|TRBJ2-7|TRBV2
CASSEARYRTMFEQYF
>14|TRBJ1-4|TRBV5-1
CASSPDRGYEKLFF
>16|TRBJ2-7|TRBV7-9
CASSLAPAGDSYEQYF
>16|TRBJ2-1|TRBV9
CASSESLAAAGNEQFF
>13|TRBJ2-3|TRBV10-1
CASSDRGADTQYF
>15|TRBJ1-4|TRBV13
CASSTRQGAGEKLFF
>17|TRBJ2-1|TRBV5-1
CASSFLLGTSGNIEQFF
>16|TRBJ1-2|TRBV19
CASSIPWPGGLRGYTF
>14|TRBJ1-2|TRBV10-2
CASSESPGYHGYTF
>13|TRBJ2-7|TRBV7-9
CASSYPGMVEQYF
>13|TRBJ2-7|TRBV6-6
CASSYFTGYEQYF
>13|TRBJ2-7|TRBV7-8
CASSFGTVHEQYF
>10|TRBJ2-1|TRBV29-1
CSAEAGGLFF
>12|TRBJ2-7|TRBV6-5
CASARTGLEQYF
>16|TRBJ1-5|TRBV4-1
CASSQPRQSPNQPQHF
>16|TRBJ2-3|TRBV7-2
CASSLRLAGSTDTQYF